The rows below give T cell receptor beta chains drawn from one sample of a study of PD-1 blockade in classical Hodgkin lymphoma. TCRdb's copy holds only in-frame clones and misses some; the assay was immunoSEQ multiplex PCR. The sample carries over 60,000 clones, roughly nine tenths recorded once. This material consisted of peripheral blood mononuclear cells (PBMCs), taken before the fourth cycle of nivolumab. These receptors originate from a human donor with classical Hodgkin lymphoma. CDR3s include the opening cysteine and the closing phenylalanine or tryptophan. Clone sizes are given selectively: once, few, many, or a class where the clone is expanded.

CDR3	size	V	J
CASSLSDRGRGSGANVLTF	NA	TRBV27	TRBJ2-6
CASREQVAHTEAFF	NA	TRBV6-1	TRBJ1-1
CASSVGDWDPYNEQFF	NA	TRBV9	TRBJ2-1
CASSDFPLNTEAFF	NA	TRBV2	TRBJ1-1
CSVESLTGGTEAFF	once	TRBV29-1	TRBJ1-1
CASSAPSGVSYEQYF	NA	TRBV6-6	TRBJ2-7
CASSGTAYNEQFF	NA	TRBV7-6	TRBJ2-1
CASESAGGNNEQFF	NA	TRBV5-1	TRBJ2-1
CASSQDRDTQYF	NA	TRBV4-1	TRBJ2-3
CASSHSGSNQPQHF	NA	TRBV14	TRBJ1-5
CASSLGSMGILTGELFF	once	TRBV7-9	TRBJ2-2
CASSVGFNSPLHF	NA	TRBV9	TRBJ1-6
CASSLNRGPDQPQHF	NA	TRBV7-2	TRBJ1-5
CASSESTPGELFF	NA	TRBV10-2	TRBJ2-2
CASSYPGINQPQHF	NA	TRBV6-6	TRBJ1-5
CASSPLGSSGSSYEQYF	NA	TRBV7-9	TRBJ2-7
CASSQEAGGSAEAFF	few	TRBV4-2	TRBJ1-1
CASSFFGLNTEAFF	NA	TRBV5-4	TRBJ1-1
CASSSPGTGHSPLHF	NA	TRBV5-4	TRBJ1-6
CASSSDTLGELFF	NA	TRBV6-6	TRBJ2-2
CASSFRRGPEALFF	NA	TRBV7-2	TRBJ1-4
CASSLASGALREQFF	NA	TRBV7-9	TRBJ2-1
CASSLGAGGTYEQYF	NA	TRBV5-1	TRBJ2-7
CASSFGAYLNTEAFF	NA	TRBV7-9	TRBJ1-1
CASSSSGGSETQYF	NA	TRBV5-6	TRBJ2-5
CASSPQLNYGYTF	NA	TRBV5-6	TRBJ1-2
CASSILYWKGWQPQHF	NA	TRBV19	TRBJ1-5
CASSPLEVTFSTDTQYF	NA	TRBV18	TRBJ2-3
CASTQGLVETQYF	NA	TRBV2	TRBJ2-5
CASRPDIAKNIQYF	NA	TRBV6-5	TRBJ2-4
CAWSPISDLWEKLFF	NA	TRBV30	TRBJ1-4
CASSQVSGLPYNEQFF	NA	TRBV14	TRBJ2-1
CASSSQPREETQYF	NA	TRBV6-5	TRBJ2-5
CASSSRALVHQPQHF	few	TRBV12-1	TRBJ1-5
CASSPSGSGYTF	NA	TRBV11-2	TRBJ1-2
CASSKRGRLVKNNEQFF	NA	TRBV19	TRBJ2-1
CASSLGTSKETQYF	few	TRBV7-9	TRBJ2-5
CASSLVSDNEQFF	NA	TRBV5-4	TRBJ2-1
CASSSLRSPIYGYTF	NA	TRBV6-5	TRBJ1-2
CASSTGGGYGYTF	NA	TRBV2	TRBJ1-2
CASTKAGVRGTDTQYF	NA	TRBV7-9	TRBJ2-3
CASSEMGSYNSPLHF	NA	TRBV2	TRBJ1-6
CASSHRGPGQGFTDTQYF	NA	TRBV18	TRBJ2-3
CASGLVRDTQYF	NA	TRBV12-5	TRBJ2-3
CASSRTSGANTGELFF	once	TRBV5-1	TRBJ2-2
CASSFYSSTDTQYF	NA	TRBV27	TRBJ2-3
CASSQDLRGGQDNSPLHF	few	TRBV4-2	TRBJ1-6
CASSLADTGIQNEQFF	NA	TRBV7-2	TRBJ2-1
CASSPPGEVKTQYF	NA	TRBV19	TRBJ2-5
CASIGVDRNYEQYF	NA	TRBV11-2	TRBJ2-7
CASSQVPATNEKLFF	NA	TRBV7-8	TRBJ1-4
CAWSRFQTEAFF	few	TRBV30	TRBJ1-1
CASSIRTVEETQYF	NA	TRBV21-1	TRBJ2-5